This is a list of T cell receptor beta chains from one sample in a study of blood T cell repertoires in COVID-19. The data were produced by immunoSEQ multiplex PCR, yet TCRdb's version contains in-frame clones alone and is incomplete. The sample consists of some 43,000 clones, roughly 80% of them appearing once. The sample was peripheral blood. The receptors were sampled from a middle-aged man with active or convalescent COVID-19. CDR3s include the opening cysteine and the closing phenylalanine or tryptophan. D genes are given only for firm matches. A clone size is listed for some rows: how often the clone was seen (once, few, many), or a class if it is expanded.

j_call v_call clone_size d_call cdr3_nt cdr3_aa
TRBJ2-6 TRBV3-1/TRBV3-2 . . TGTGCCAGCAGCCAAGCGGCGGGTTATGGGGCCAACGTCCTGACTTTC CASSQAAGYGANVLTF
TRBJ2-2 TRBV6-4 once TRBD1 TGTGCCAGCAGTGACACCGACAGGGCCGGGGAGCTGTTTTTT CASSDTDRAGELFF
TRBJ1-2 TRBV5-1 . . TGCGCCCGCAGCATCGACCGGGGGCGGGGGGGCTACACCTTC CARSIDRGRGGYTF
TRBJ1-1 TRBV29-1 . . TGCAGCGTTGGGGGGGGCAGGGGCGAAGCTTTCTTT CSVGGGRGEAFF
TRBJ1-4 TRBV5-1 . TRBD1 TGCGCCAGCAGCTTGAGGGCAGGGGGGACTAATGAAAAACTGTTTTTT CASSLRAGGTNEKLFF
TRBJ2-7 TRBV6-6 . TRBD2 TGTGCCAGCAGAACATTAGCGGGGGCCTCTCCTGGCGAGCAGTACTTC CASRTLAGASPGEQYF
TRBJ1-2 TRBV19 . . TGTGCCAGTAGATACCTCAGGATTCACTATGGCTACACCTTC CASRYLRIHYGYTF
TRBJ2-7 TRBV6-1 . TRBD1 TGTGCCAGCAGTGAAGACAGGGGTATCTCCTACGAGCAGTACTTC CASSEDRGISYEQYF
TRBJ2-7 TRBV11-3 . . TGTGCCAGCAGCTTGTCCGGCTCCTACGAGCAGTACTTC CASSLSGSYEQYF
TRBJ2-5 TRBV24-1 . . TGTGCCACCAGTGCCGACGGGACATCTTTCCGGGGTTTACAAGAGACCCAGTACTTC CATSADGTSFRGLQETQYF
TRBJ2-2 TRBV19 . . TGTGCCAGTAGTTACAGGCCGAGAAATTCGAACACCGGGGAGCTGTTTTTT CASSYRPRNSNTGELFF
TRBJ2-3 TRBV6-6 . . TGTGCCAGCACCAAGAGTCAGGGGCGCGTGACAGATACGCAGTATTTT CASTKSQGRVTDTQYF
TRBJ2-3 TRBV5-4 . . TGTGCCAGCAGCTTAAGGGGCCCAGATACGCAGTATTTT CASSLRGPDTQYF
TRBJ1-3 TRBV7-9 . . TGTGCCAGCAGCTTAAGCCAGGGTGGTGGAAACACCATATATTTT CASSLSQGGGNTIYF
TRBJ2-5 TRBV3-1/TRBV3-2 once TRBD2 TGTGCCAGCAGCCAAGGACTAGCGGGTGAGACCCAGTACTTC CASSQGLAGETQYF
TRBJ1-6 TRBV19 . TRBD1 TGTGCCAGTAGCCCTTTTGGGACAGGGGGCGCGGATTCACCCCTCCACTTT CASSPFGTGGADSPLHF
TRBJ2-7 TRBV7-9 . . TGTGCCAGCAGCTTATCTCGCGGGGGCCATTCCTACGAGCAGTACTTC CASSLSRGGHSYEQYF
TRBJ2-7 TRBV14 . TRBD1 TGTGCCAGACAGGGACAGGGCGCCTACGAGCAGTACTTC CARQGQGAYEQYF
TRBJ2-7 TRBV14 . TRBD1 TGTGCCAGCAGCCCCTACAGGGGGGCTTCCTACGAGCAGTACTTC CASSPYRGASYEQYF
TRBJ1-5 TRBV2 . . TGTGCCAGCACCCCTAGAGGGCTTGGCAATCAGCCCCAGCATTTT CASTPRGLGNQPQHF
TRBJ2-3 TRBV5-1 . TRBD1 TGCGCCAGCAGCCCGACAGGGAGCACAGATACGCAGTATTTT CASSPTGSTDTQYF
TRBJ1-2 TRBV6-5 . . TGTGCCAGCAGTTATACCCGCGGGTCCTATGGCTACACCTTC CASSYTRGSYGYTF
TRBJ2-7 TRBV4-2 . . TGTGCCAGCAGCGAGGGGACAATTTACGAGCAGTACTTC CASSEGTIYEQYF
TRBJ1-2 TRBV20-1 . . TGCAGTGCTAGAGTGCGGGAGGGCTACACCTTC CSARVREGYTF
TRBJ1-4 TRBV2 . . TGTGCCAGCATTTACAGAACAACTAATGAAAAACTGTTTTTT CASIYRTTNEKLFF
TRBJ2-7 TRBV9 . TRBD1 TGTGCCAGCAGCCCTAGAATGCGGACAGGGTCCGAGCAGTACTTC CASSPRMRTGSEQYF
TRBJ1-2 TRBV28 . . TGTGCCAGCAGTTTAACAGCGGGAGAGAAAACCTATGGCTACACCTTC CASSLTAGEKTYGYTF
TRBJ1-5 TRBV29-1 . TRBD1 TGCAGCGTTTGGGACAGGGGCAATCAGCCCCAGCATTTT CSVWDRGNQPQHF
TRBJ1-2 TRBV29-1 few . TGCAGCGTCCCGACAGATAAATTCTATGGCTACACCTTC CSVPTDKFYGYTF
TRBJ2-1 TRBV12-3/TRBV12-4 . . TGTGCCAGCAGTTTGGGGGAGGACAATGAGCAGTTCTTC CASSLGEDNEQFF
TRBJ2-1 TRBV29-1 . . TGCAGCACTCAGGGGGGCAGCTCCTACAATGAGCAGTTCTTC CSTQGGSSYNEQFF
TRBJ2-3 TRBV14 . . TGTGCCAGCAGCGTTACCCGAAGGGGGAGCACAGATACGCAGTATTTT CASSVTRRGSTDTQYF
TRBJ2-3 TRBV19 . TRBD2 TGTGCCAGTGCTCCTAGCGGGGGGGCCGGAGATACGCAGTATTTT CASAPSGGAGDTQYF
TRBJ1-2 TRBV11-2 . TRBD1 TGTGCCAGCAGCTTAACAGGGGGCGCGAATAACTATGGCTACACCTTC CASSLTGGANNYGYTF
TRBJ1-1 TRBV12-3/TRBV12-4 few . TGTGCCAGCGACGCGCCCGGGGGGACTGAAGCTTTCTTT CASDAPGGTEAFF
TRBJ1-2 TRBV5-8 . . TGTGCCAGCAGCTTTCGGCAGGGGACCTATGGCTACACCTTC CASSFRQGTYGYTF
TRBJ1-1 TRBV6-2/TRBV6-3 . . TGTGCCAGCAGTCCGACAGGTTTAGAGGTCACTGAAGCTTTCTTT CASSPTGLEVTEAFF
TRBJ2-7 TRBV5-4 . TRBD2 TGTGCCAGCAGCTTAGGACTAGCGGGGGACTACGAGCAGTACTTC CASSLGLAGDYEQYF
TRBJ1-1 TRBV11-2 . . TGTGCCAGCAGCTTATTAATTCAGGACACTGAAGCTTTCTTT CASSLLIQDTEAFF
TRBJ2-7 TRBV7-9 . TRBD2 TGTGCCAGCAGCACACCCGGGACTAGCGGGGGGCGAAGCTCCTACGAGCAGTACTTC CASSTPGTSGGRSSYEQYF
TRBJ1-3 TRBV19 . TRBD1 TGTGCCAGTAGTCCAAGGGGGCAAGGAGACACCATATATTTT CASSPRGQGDTIYF
TRBJ1-2 TRBV6-5 . . TGTGCCAGCAGTTACGGGGGAGGGATTAACTATGGCTACACCTTC CASSYGGGINYGYTF
TRBJ1-1 TRBV12-2 . . . CASRLVAGGNTEAFF
TRBJ1-4 TRBV11-2 . . TGTGCCAGCAGCTTTCTAGTTGCGGAAAAACTGTTTTTT CASSFLVAEKLFF
TRBJ2-3 TRBV5-8 . . TGTGCCAGCAGCTTTCCCACGAGAGCCACAGATACGCAGTATTTT CASSFPTRATDTQYF
TRBJ2-7 TRBV5-1 . TRBD2 TGCGCCAGCAGCCCCCTGGCTAGCGGGGATTCCTACGAGCAGTACTTC CASSPLASGDSYEQYF
TRBJ2-1 TRBV24-1 . TRBD2 TGTGCCACCAGTGATACCGGGACTAGTCCCTACAATGAGCAGTTCTTC CATSDTGTSPYNEQFF
TRBJ1-3 TRBV9 . TRBD1 TGTGCCAGCAGCGCCTACGACAGGGCCGCGGGTGGAAACACCATATATTTT CASSAYDRAAGGNTIYF
TRBJ2-7 TRBV7-2 . TRBD2 TGTGCCAGCAGCTTAGACAGCGGGGCCTACGAGCAGTACTTC CASSLDSGAYEQYF